This T cell receptor (beta chain) was observed in a study of shared clonotypes between healthy human individuals. Study findings and constraints: Generally, naive subsets (rather than memory subsets) showed larger estimated richness.

All participating donors were Caucasian adults from Nashville, Tennessee. A note on this clone: Its antigen is unidentified.

The germline V gene encodes CDR1 SGHTA and CDR2 FQGNSA. The CDR3 length is 14 residues. With 6 bases removed from V and 9 bases from J, the gap between germline ends came to 18 bases. This table comes from immunoSEQ multiplex PCR, and its TCRdb copy is limited to in-frame clones, with some not included. The sample consists of around 1,100,000 clones, roughly 77% of them appearing once. Material for sequencing was memory CD4+ T cells from PBMCs. As for subset: CD45RA-negative fraction. The genes are TRBV7-2 and TRBJ2-1; D perhaps matches TRBD2 (5 bases). The clonotype originates from a young man in good health. Some clones in this sample may be carry-over from other donors' samples. The CDR3 bases are TGTGCCAGCAGACAAGAGGGTCAGTTATCTGAGCAGTTCTTC. This gives the protein CASRQEGQLSEQFF.